The next 7 T cell receptor beta chains were all read from a single sample in a study of spatial heterogeneity in lung cancer. The time point: sample taken at primary tumor resection. TCRdb re-called the 5' RACE reads with MiXCR, one entry per CDR3 protein. The sample consists of about 25,000 distinct CDR3 sequences, about 7% of them appearing once. Sequenced material: PBMCs, taken at surgery. The receptors come from a male donor with early-stage non-small cell lung cancer.

The J gene is TRBJ2-3, the V gene TRBV20-1; 7 nucleotides match TRBD2. Germline V lookup: CDR1 DFQATT, CDR2 SNEGSKA (reference sequence). This CDR3 is 16 amino acids long. Trimming removed 0 bases from V and 4 bases from J; junction bases left unmatched: 10. CDR3 in DNA: TGCAGTGCTAGAGATTCGGGCGGGAGCGTGGCAGATACGCAGTATTTT. Translated, it gives CSARDSGGSVADTQYF.

In nucleotides, the CDR3 is TGTGCCAGCAGCCCAAGTCCCCAAGAGACCCAGTACTTC. Translation: CASSPSPQETQYF. The rearrangement uses TRBV7-3 and TRBJ2-5; D is uncertain. CDR1 SGHTA and CDR2 FQGTGA come from the germline V gene. The CDR3 totals 13 residues. V gave up 5 bases and J gave up 1 base, with 8 bases separating them.

At least ten counts were recorded for this clonotype. V is TRBV20-1 and J is TRBJ1-4; D is undetermined. From germline, CDR1 is DFQATT and CDR2 SNEGSKA (reference sequence). The V and J ends lost 5 bases and 6 bases respectively, with 13 bases between them. The CDR3 runs to 13 residues. In DNA, the CDR3 is TGCAGTGCTCCCAGACACGGGGATGAAAAACTGTTTTTT. Its translation: CSAPRHGDEKLFF.

This clonotype came up a few times. The chain couples TRBV20-1 to TRBJ2-7; D remains ambiguous. Germline V gene sequence: CDR1 DFQATT, CDR2 SNEGSKA (reference sequence). V dropped 6 bases and J dropped 1 base, with 10 bases sitting between them. CDR3 size: 12 residues. This CDR3 reads CSAEEQSYEQYF. CDR3 in DNA: TGCAGTGCCGAGGAACAATCCTACGAGCAGTACTTC.

The chain joins TRBV14 to TRBJ1-2; D gene uncertain. The CDR3 has 14 residues. V lost 1 base and J 5 bases, leaving 11 bases between the germline ends. CDR1 and CDR2 from the germline V gene are SGHDN and FVKESK. The DNA of the CDR3 is TGTGCCAGCAGCCAAGTGCCCGGGCTATATGGCTACACCTTC. Translated, it gives CASSQVPGLYGYTF.

This clonotype appeared a few times. The chain carries TRBV12-5 and TRBJ1-1; D unresolved. From germline, CDR1 is LGHNT and CDR2 FRNRAP. CDR3 length: 14 residues. Trimming removed 0 bases from V and 3 bases from J, with 8 bases in between. The CDR3 loop is CASGLVPRDTEAFF. For the CDR3, the DNA is TGTGCTAGTGGTTTGGTCCCCCGGGACACTGAAGCTTTCTTT.

The sample holds many counts of this clonotype. The chain is built from TRBV4-1 and TRBJ1-5; TRBD1 matches at 7 bases. Losses at the gene ends were 1 base for V and 3 bases for J; bases not matched to a gene: 3. There are 15 residues in the CDR3. Per germline, CDR1 MGHRA and CDR2 YSYEKL. CDR3 region: CASSQADRDNQPQHF. In nucleotides, the CDR3 is TGCGCCAGCAGCCAAGCAGACAGGGACAATCAGCCCCAGCATTTT.